The T cell receptor (beta chain) under discussion was sequenced for a study of blood T cell repertoires in COVID-19. Study summary: The study drew acute and convalescent COVID-19 samples from the United States, Italy and Spain. Sources were T cells, B-cell-depleted T cells, or PBMCs; the material itself was cDNA or gDNA.

The data were produced by immunoSEQ multiplex PCR, yet TCRdb's version contains in-frame clones alone and is incomplete. The sample lists around 290,000 clones; roughly 88% were seen once. V was cut by 5 bases and J by 2 bases, with 9 bases left in between. Germline V lookup: CDR1 SGHAT, CDR2 FQNNGV. The CDR3 runs 13 residues. Membership in each cohort depended on participant-reported clinical history. The rearrangement links TRBV11-2 to TRBJ1-1, with a possible D match to TRBD1 (5 bases). Sequences were obtained from PBMCs or T cells enriched from blood (not recorded which). The clonotype comes from a woman in her twenties or thirties who had recovered from COVID-19. The CDR3: CASSRQINTEAFF. For the CDR3, the DNA is TGTGCCAGCAGCCGACAGATCAACACTGAAGCTTTCTTT. The entire variable domain, with the rest obtained from reference TRBV11-2 and TRBJ1-1, is as follows: EAGVAQSPRYKIIEKRQSVAFWCNPISGHATLYWYQQILGQGPKLLIQFQNNGVVDDSQLPKDRFSAERLKGVDSTLKIQPAKLEDSAVYLCASSRQINTEAFFGQGTRLTVV.